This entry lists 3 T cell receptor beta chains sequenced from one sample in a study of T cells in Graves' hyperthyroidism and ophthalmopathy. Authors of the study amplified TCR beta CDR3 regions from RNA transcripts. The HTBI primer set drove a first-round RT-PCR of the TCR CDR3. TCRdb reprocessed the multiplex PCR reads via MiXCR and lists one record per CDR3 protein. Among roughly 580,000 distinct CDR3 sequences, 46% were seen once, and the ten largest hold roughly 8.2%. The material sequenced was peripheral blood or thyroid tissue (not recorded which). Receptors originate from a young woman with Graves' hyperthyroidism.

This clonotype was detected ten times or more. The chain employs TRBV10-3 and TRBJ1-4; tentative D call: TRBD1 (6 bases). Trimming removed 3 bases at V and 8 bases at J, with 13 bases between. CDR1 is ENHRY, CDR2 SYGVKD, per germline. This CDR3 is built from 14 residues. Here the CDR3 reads CAISEGQGREKLFF. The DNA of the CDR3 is TGTGCCATCAGTGAAGGGCAGGGGAGAGAAAAACTGTTTTTT.

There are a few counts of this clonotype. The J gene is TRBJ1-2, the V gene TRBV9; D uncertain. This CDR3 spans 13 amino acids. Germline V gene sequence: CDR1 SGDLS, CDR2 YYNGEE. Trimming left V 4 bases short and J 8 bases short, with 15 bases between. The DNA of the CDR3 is TGTGCCAGCAGCCAAGCCGTCGGTCCGGGCTACACCTTC. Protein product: CASSQAVGPGYTF.

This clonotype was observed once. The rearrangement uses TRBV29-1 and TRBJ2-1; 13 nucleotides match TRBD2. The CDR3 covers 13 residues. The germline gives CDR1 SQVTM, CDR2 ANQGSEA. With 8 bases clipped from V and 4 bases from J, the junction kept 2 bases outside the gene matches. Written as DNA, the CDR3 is TGCAGCACACTAGCGGGGGGGTACAATGAGCAGTTCTTC. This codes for CSTLAGGYNEQFF.